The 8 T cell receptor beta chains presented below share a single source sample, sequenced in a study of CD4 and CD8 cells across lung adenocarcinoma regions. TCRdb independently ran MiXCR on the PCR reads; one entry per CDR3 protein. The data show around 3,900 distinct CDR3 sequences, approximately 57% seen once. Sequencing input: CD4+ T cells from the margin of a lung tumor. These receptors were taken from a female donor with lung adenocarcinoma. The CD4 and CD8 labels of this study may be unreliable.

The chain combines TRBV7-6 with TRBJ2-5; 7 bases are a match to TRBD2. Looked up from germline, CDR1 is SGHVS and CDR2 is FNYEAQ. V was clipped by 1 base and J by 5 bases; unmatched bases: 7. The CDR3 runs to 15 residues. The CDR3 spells CASSLGAGVWETQYF. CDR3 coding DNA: TGTGCCAGCAGCTTAGGGGCGGGAGTGTGGGAGACCCAGTACTTC.

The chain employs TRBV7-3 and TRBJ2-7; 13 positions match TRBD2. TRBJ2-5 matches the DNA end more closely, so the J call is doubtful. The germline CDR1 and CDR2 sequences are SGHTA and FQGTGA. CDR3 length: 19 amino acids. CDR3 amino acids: CASSLGVSLAGGPLETQYF. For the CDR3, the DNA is TGTGCCAGCAGCTTAGGTGTATCACTAGCGGGGGGGCCGTTGGAGACCCAGTACTTC.

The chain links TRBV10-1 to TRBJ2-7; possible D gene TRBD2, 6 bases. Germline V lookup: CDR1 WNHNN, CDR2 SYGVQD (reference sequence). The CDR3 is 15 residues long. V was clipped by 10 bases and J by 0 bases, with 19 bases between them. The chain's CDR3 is CAISSWGRSSYEQYF. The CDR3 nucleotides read TGCGCCATTAGCTCATGGGGGAGGAGCTCCTACGAGCAGTACTTC.

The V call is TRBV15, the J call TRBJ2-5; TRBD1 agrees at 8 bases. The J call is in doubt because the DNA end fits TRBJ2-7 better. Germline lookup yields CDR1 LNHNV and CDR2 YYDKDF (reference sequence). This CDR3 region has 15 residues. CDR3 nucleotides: TGTGCCACCAGCAGAGAACTCAGACAGGGGAACGAGCAGTACTTC. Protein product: CATSRELRQGNEQYF.

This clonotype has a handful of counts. The CDR3 nucleotides are TGTGCCAGCAGTGAGGGACAGGGGCGCACAGATACGCAGTATTTT. This encodes CASSEGQGRTDTQYF. This rearrangement joins TRBV6-1 to TRBJ2-3, with 10 bases that match TRBD1. CDR1 is MNHNS and CDR2 is SASEGT in the germline V gene. The CDR3 covers 15 residues. V trimming: 3 bases; J trimming: 1 base; junction bases outside the gene matches: 1.

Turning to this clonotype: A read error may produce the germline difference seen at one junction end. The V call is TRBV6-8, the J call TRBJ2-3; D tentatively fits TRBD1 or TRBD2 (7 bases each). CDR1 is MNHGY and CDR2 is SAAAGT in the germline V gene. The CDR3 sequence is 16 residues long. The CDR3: CASEGQGGGGQDTQYF. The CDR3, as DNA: TGTGCCAGCGAGGGGCAAGGGGGAGGGGGCCAAGATACCCAGTATTTT.

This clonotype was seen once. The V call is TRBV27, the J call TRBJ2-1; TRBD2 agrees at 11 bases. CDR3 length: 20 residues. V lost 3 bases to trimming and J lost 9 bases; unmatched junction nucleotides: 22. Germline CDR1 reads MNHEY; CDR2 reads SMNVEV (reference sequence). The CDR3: CASSFRTPRLAGGSNSEQFF. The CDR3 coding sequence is TGTGCCAGCAGTTTCCGCACCCCCCGCTTAGCGGGAGGGTCAAATAGTGAGCAGTTCTTC.

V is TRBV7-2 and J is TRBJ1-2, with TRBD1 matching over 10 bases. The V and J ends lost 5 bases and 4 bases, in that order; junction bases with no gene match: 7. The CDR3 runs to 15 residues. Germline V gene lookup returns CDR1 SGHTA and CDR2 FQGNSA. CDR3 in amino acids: CASSPRTGGSYGYTF. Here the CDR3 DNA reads TGTGCCAGCAGCCCAAGGACAGGGGGGAGCTATGGCTACACCTTC. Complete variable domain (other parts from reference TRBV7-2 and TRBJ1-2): GAGVSQSPSNKVTEKGKDVELRCDPISGHTALYWYRQSLGQGLEFLIYFQGNSAPDKSGLPSDRFSAERTGGSVSTLTIQRTQQEDSAVYLCASSPRTGGSYGYTFGSGTRLTVV.